This TCR beta chain was captured by sequencing in a study of shared clonotypes between healthy human individuals. CD8 cells classed as naive were CD45RO-negative and positively selected for CCR7, excluding terminally differentiated effector memory CD45RA+ cells. The data were produced by immunoSEQ multiplex PCR, yet TCRdb's version contains in-frame clones alone and is incomplete. Here the sample spans a few million clones, just over 90% being singletons. V lost 1 base to trimming and J lost 4 bases, with 11 bases between them. The germline V gene has CDR1 SGHDN and CDR2 FVKESK. There are 15 residues in the CDR3.

The TCR was taken from a man younger than 35 in good health. Some clones in this sample may be carry-over from other donors' samples. J is TRBJ1-5 and V is TRBV14; D gene uncertain. The specimen sequenced was naive CD8+ T cells from PBMCs. In DNA, the CDR3 is TGTGCCAGCAGCCAAGCGACGGCAGAAAATCAGCCCCAGCATTTT. Protein sequence: CASSQATAENQPQHF.